The rows below give T cell receptor beta chains drawn from one sample of a study of T cell repertoires in cytomegalovirus infection. The antigens for these receptors are not known. TCRdb passed the reads through MiXCR, listing each CDR3 protein once. The sample includes 80,000 or so distinct CDR3 sequences, 40% of them seen just once. Specimen: CD8+ T cells from cultured PBMCs, collected from culture after CMV antigen stimulation. The receptors were sampled from a human donor in good health (CMV status not recorded). Some clones in this sample may be carry-over from other donors' samples. CDR3s include the opening cysteine and the closing phenylalanine or tryptophan. A D gene is named only where the DNA matches it firmly. Part of the rows lack a size; the others show once, few, many or a class for expanded clones.

cdr3_length clone_size j_call d_call v_call cdr3_aa cdr3_nt
14 few TRBJ2-5 . TRBV28 CASRTLRPEETQYF TGTGCCAGCAGAACCCTCAGGCCGGAAGAGACCCAGTACTTC
14 few TRBJ1-1 . TRBV6-1 CASSTIDRNTEAFF TGTGCCAGCAGCACGATCGACAGGAACACTGAAGCTTTCTTT
18 . TRBJ1-6 . TRBV7-8 CASSDRGGGRGLDSPLHF TGTGCCAGCAGCGATAGGGGCGGGGGCAGGGGTCTGGATTCACCCCTCCACTTT
17 few TRBJ2-2 TRBD2 TRBV6-6 CASSYSSGPTNTGELFF TGTGCCAGCAGTTACTCTAGCGGGCCTACGAACACCGGGGAGCTGTTTTTT
15 . TRBJ1-1 TRBD1 TRBV4-2 CASSQPMTGGAEAFF TGTGCCAGCAGCCAACCTATGACAGGGGGCGCTGAAGCTTTCTTT
13 few TRBJ2-3 TRBD2 TRBV7-2 CASLAGGPDTQYF TGTGCCAGCCTGGCGGGGGGGCCAGATACGCAGTATTTT
17 many TRBJ2-1 . TRBV15 CATSRVPQLGSYNEQFF TGTGCCACCAGCAGAGTCCCCCAGTTGGGTTCCTACAATGAGCAGTTCTTC
13 . TRBJ2-2 TRBD1 TRBV29-1 CSVRQGDGGELFF TGCAGCGTACGACAGGGAGATGGCGGGGAGCTGTTTTTT
13 . TRBJ1-2 TRBD1 TRBV7-8 CASSLWTGDGYTF TGTGCCAGCAGCTTGTGGACAGGGGATGGCTACACCTTC
16 few TRBJ2-7 . TRBV5-1 CASSLAGGGKDYEQYF TGCGCCAGCAGCTTGGCCGGAGGGGGCAAAGACTACGAGCAGTACTTC
15 . TRBJ2-7 . TRBV2 CASDTGTYSSYEQYF TGTGCCAGCGATACCGGGACTTACAGCTCCTACGAGCAGTACTTC
17 . TRBJ2-6 . TRBV18 CASSLPGHFSGANVLTF TGTGCCAGCTCACTACCGGGCCACTTCTCTGGGGCCAACGTCCTGACTTTC
14 few TRBJ2-1 TRBD1 TRBV6-1 CASRTGSLVGEQFF TGTGCCAGCAGGACAGGGTCGCTGGTAGGTGAGCAGTTCTTC
13 . TRBJ2-7 TRBD1 TRBV27 CASSFGTGAEQYF TGTGCCAGCAGTTTTGGGACAGGGGCCGAGCAGTACTTC
13 . TRBJ2-5 . TRBV19 CASRGRGSETQYF TGTGCCAGTAGGGGCAGGGGATCGGAGACCCAGTACTTC
15 . TRBJ2-3 . TRBV9 CASSPEGGGIDTQYF TGTGCCAGCAGCCCTGAAGGGGGGGGCATAGATACGCAGTATTTT
10 . TRBJ2-5 . TRBV2 CASSQETQYF TGTGCCAGCAGTCAAGAGACCCAGTACTTC
16 many TRBJ2-5 . TRBV7-2 CASSLVLGGSQETQYF TGTGCCAGCAGCTTAGTCCTGGGTGGATCTCAAGAGACCCAGTACTTC
14 many TRBJ1-5 . TRBV28 CASSRQLGNQPQHF TGTGCCAGCAGCCGACAGCTGGGAAATCAGCCCCAGCATTTT
15 few TRBJ1-5 . TRBV15 CATTNGPGASQPQHF TGTGCCACCACTAACGGGCCGGGGGCAAGTCAGCCCCAGCATTTT
16 . TRBJ2-1 TRBD1 TRBV7-9 CASSLARDRANNEQFF TGTGCCAGCAGCTTAGCTAGGGACAGGGCCAACAATGAGCAGTTCTTC
13 . TRBJ2-7 . TRBV4-1 CASSQVLSSEQYF TGCGCCAGCAGCCAAGTCTTAAGCAGCGAGCAGTACTTC
14 . TRBJ2-5 TRBD1 TRBV2 CASRATGYQETQYF TGTGCCAGCAGGGCGACAGGGTACCAAGAGACCCAGTACTTC
14 . TRBJ1-4 . TRBV27 CASSSGRGGEKLFF TGTGCCAGCAGCTCCGGAAGGGGAGGTGAAAAACTGTTTTTT
12 . TRBJ1-1 . TRBV27 CASSSWVGEAFF TGTGCCAGCAGTTCATGGGTGGGTGAAGCTTTCTTT
14 few TRBJ1-1 . TRBV7-9 CASSLAYVNTEAFF TGTGCCAGCAGCTTAGCCTATGTGAACACTGAAGCTTTCTTT
19 . TRBJ2-3 TRBD1 TRBV7-9 CASSVISQGGRIVTDTQYF TGTGCCAGCAGCGTAATATCACAGGGGGGCAGGATTGTCACAGATACGCAGTATTTT
18 . TRBJ2-4 TRBD1 TRBV7-8 CASSLEGQGAQAKNIQYF TGTGCCAGCAGCTTAGAGGGACAGGGGGCACAAGCCAAAAACATTCAGTACTTC
15 . TRBJ2-2 . TRBV6-1 CASRFSGSNTGELFF TGTGCCAGCCGGTTCTCAGGATCGAACACCGGGGAGCTGTTTTTT
14 few TRBJ1-1 . TRBV6-6 CASTEWGVDTEAFF TGTGCCAGCACCGAATGGGGCGTTGACACTGAAGCTTTCTTT
20 few TRBJ2-3 TRBD2 TRBV7-6 CASSVTSGGSQYTYTDTQYF TGTGCCAGCAGCGTCACTAGCGGGGGTTCACAATATACCTACACAGATACGCAGTATTTT
15 once TRBJ2-3 TRBD2 TRBV19 CASSRSGGRTDTQYF TGTGCCAGTAGCCGGTCGGGGGGACGCACAGATACGCAGTATTTT
19 . TRBJ2-1 TRBD2 TRBV9 CASSVSKSRGGGSYNEQFF TGTGCCAGCAGCGTATCCAAAAGCCGCGGGGGGGGTTCCTACAATGAGCAGTTCTTC
12 once TRBJ2-7 TRBD1 TRBV19 CASGTGSHEQYF TGTGCCAGTGGGACAGGGAGCCACGAGCAGTACTTC
16 few TRBJ2-1 TRBD2 TRBV27 CASSITGTSSYNEQFF TGTGCCAGCAGTATAACCGGGACTAGCTCCTACAATGAGCAGTTCTTC
16 . TRBJ2-2 TRBD1 TRBV9 CASSVGDRLYTGELFF TGTGCCAGCAGCGTGGGGGACAGGTTATACACCGGGGAGCTGTTTTTT
15 . TRBJ1-6 . TRBV5-1 CASSLDGVSGSPLHF TGCGCCAGCAGCTTGGATGGGGTCAGCGGTTCACCCCTCCACTTT
13 few TRBJ2-1 . TRBV6-6 CASSYSVGNEQFF TGTGCCAGCAGTTACTCGGTGGGCAATGAGCAGTTCTTC
16 . TRBJ1-1 . TRBV20-1 CSARDTRGGMNTEAFF TGCAGTGCTAGAGATACCCGGGGGGGAATGAACACTGAAGCTTTCTTT
17 . TRBJ2-1 . TRBV24-1 CATSDPGLGGTYNEQFF TGTGCCACCAGTGACCCCGGTTTGGGGGGCACCTACAATGAGCAGTTCTTC